This paragraph reports one T cell receptor beta chain. Its cognate antigen has yet to be identified. There are no base qualities to consult, and no much larger clone falls within one base. This entry comes from a study of T cell changes during pregnancy in multiple sclerosis (dated by TCRdb to between 2018 and 2020). Describing the broader study: In women with multiple sclerosis, the researchers looked at how the T cell repertoire shifted as pregnancy progressed.

CDR3 length: 16 amino acids, cysteine to phenylalanine. The retained sequence is limited to the CDR3, 48 bases, with the frame set at the first base. V and J are trimmed by 0 bases and 8 bases, and the gene matches miss 8 bases of the junction. The germline V gene (reference sequence) gives CDR1 as MNHNY and CDR2 as SVGAGI. To prepare the library, the immunoSEQ multiplex PCR assay was applied. This is the immuneACCESS table as TCRdb keeps it, with only in-frame sequences that have V and J called. A part of the clones is gone; compared with another copy, unresolved V genes explain less than half, and the rest is unexplained. This sample gives around 130,000 clones in total; about 96% of them show up just once. Around 0.4% of the sample is held by the ten biggest clonotypes.

In this chain, TRBV6-6 is recombined with TRBJ1-3; 9 central bases correspond to TRBD1. The source was peripheral blood, collected after pregnancy. This TCR was recovered from a female donor with multiple sclerosis, enrolled in a pregnancy study. In nucleotides, the sequence is TGTGCCAGCAGTTACTCGAATCCGGGACAGGGTTACACCATATATTTT. Translated, it gives CASSYSNPGQGYTIYF.